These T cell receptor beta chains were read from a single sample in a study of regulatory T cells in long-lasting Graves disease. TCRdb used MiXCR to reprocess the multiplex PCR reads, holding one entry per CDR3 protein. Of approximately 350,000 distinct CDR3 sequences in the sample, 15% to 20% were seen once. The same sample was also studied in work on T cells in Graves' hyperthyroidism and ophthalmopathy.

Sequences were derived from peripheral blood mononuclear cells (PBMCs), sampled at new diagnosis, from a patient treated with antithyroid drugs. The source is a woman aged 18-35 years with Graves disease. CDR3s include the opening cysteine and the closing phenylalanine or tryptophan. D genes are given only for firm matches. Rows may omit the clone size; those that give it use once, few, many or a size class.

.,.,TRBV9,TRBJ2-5,CASSVGRTETQYF,TGTGCCAGCAGCGTAGGGAGGACGGAGACCCAGTACTTC
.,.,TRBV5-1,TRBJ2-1,CASSSGMDVRGNYNEQFF,TGCGCCAGCAGCTCGGGGATGGACGTTCGGGGAAACTACAATGAGCAGTTCTTC
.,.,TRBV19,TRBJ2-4,CASSIPAQAQYF,TGTGCCAGTAGTATCCCAGCGCAGGCCCAGTACTTC
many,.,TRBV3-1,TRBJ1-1,CASSPLGETLNTEAFF,TGTGCCAGCAGCCCTCTTGGTGAGACTTTGAACACTGAAGCTTTCTTT
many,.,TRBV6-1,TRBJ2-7,CASSELVHEQYF,TGTGCCAGCAGTGAACTAGTCCACGAGCAGTACTTC
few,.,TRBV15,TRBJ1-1,CATSSSENTEAFF,TGTGCCACCAGCAGCTCAGAGAACACTGAAGCTTTCTTT
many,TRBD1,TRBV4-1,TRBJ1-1,CASSQEVESGQLVGTEAFF,TGCGCCAGCAGCCAAGAAGTCGAGTCGGGACAGCTAGTTGGCACTGAAGCTTTCTTT
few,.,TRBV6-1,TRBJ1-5,CASRLQGRGQPQHF,TGTGCCAGCAGACTACAGGGAAGAGGGCAGCCCCAGCATTTT
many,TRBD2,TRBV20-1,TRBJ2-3,CSARGGLAGEWTDTQYF,TGCAGTGCTAGAGGGGGACTAGCGGGAGAGTGGACAGATACGCAGTATTTT
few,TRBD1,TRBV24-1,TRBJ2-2,CATSDFRGRTGELFF,TGTGCCACCAGTGATTTCAGGGGGCGGACCGGGGAGCTGTTTTTT